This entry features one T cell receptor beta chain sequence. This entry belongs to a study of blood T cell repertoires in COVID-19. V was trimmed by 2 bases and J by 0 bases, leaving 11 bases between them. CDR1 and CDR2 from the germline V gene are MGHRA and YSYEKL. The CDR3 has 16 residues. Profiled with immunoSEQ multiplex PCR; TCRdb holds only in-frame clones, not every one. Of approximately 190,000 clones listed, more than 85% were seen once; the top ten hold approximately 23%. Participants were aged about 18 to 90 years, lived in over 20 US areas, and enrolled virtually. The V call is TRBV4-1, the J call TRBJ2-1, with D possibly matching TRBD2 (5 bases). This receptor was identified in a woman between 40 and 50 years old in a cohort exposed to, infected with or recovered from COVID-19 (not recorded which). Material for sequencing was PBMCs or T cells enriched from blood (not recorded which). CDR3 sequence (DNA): TGCGCCAGCAGCCAAAGCAGCGGTGTCTCCTACAATGAGCAGTTCTTC. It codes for CASSQSSGVSYNEQFF.